Presented here are 18 T cell receptor beta chains from one specimen sequenced in a study of type 1 and type 2 diabetes patients. Genomic DNA was the PCR template. Multiplex PCR with 30 forward and 13 reverse primers amplified the TCR beta CDR3. Via MiXCR, TCRdb re-called the multiplex PCR reads, giving one row per CDR3 protein. This table has about 270,000 distinct CDR3 sequences, approximately 45% appearing once. Sequencing input: peripheral blood mononuclear cells (PBMCs). The receptors stem from a man aged 18 to 29 with type 2 diabetes.

This clonotype came up once. The rearrangement links TRBV5-5 to TRBJ2-7, with D possibly matching TRBD2 (5 bases). The CDR3 covers 13 residues. Trimming pared 3 bases from V and 3 bases from J, leaving 10 bases between. Germline assignment: CDR1 SGHKS and CDR2 YYEKEE (reference sequence). CDR3 in amino acids: CASSSRRDYEQYF. Here the CDR3 DNA reads TGTGCCAGCAGCTCCCGCCGGGACTACGAGCAGTACTTC.

Comments on this clonotype: A much larger clone is a single base away; this may be a read error. The chain recombines TRBV25-1 with TRBJ1-1, with no clear D. The germline V gene has CDR1 MGHDK and CDR2 SYGVNS. This CDR3 region has 15 residues. Between the trimmed V and J ends, which lost 1 base and 2 bases, there was a span of 11 bases. The CDR3 DNA is TGTGCCAGCAGTGAATCTAGGTGGGGAAACACTGAAGCTTTCTTT. This sequence encodes CASSESRWGNTEAFF. Full variable domain (missing parts from reference TRBV25-1 and TRBJ1-1): EADIYQTPRYLVIGTGKKITLECSQTMGHDKMYWYQQDPGMELHLIHYSYGVNSTEKGDLSSESTVSRIRTEHFPLTLESARPSHTSQYLCASSESRWGNTEAFFGQGTRLTVV.

The chain joins TRBV6-5 to TRBJ2-7; TRBD2 aligns across 8 bases. Germline CDR1 and CDR2: MNHEY and SVGAGI. V dropped 0 bases and J dropped 2; count of bases not matched to a gene: 12. The CDR3 spans 18 residues. For the CDR3, the DNA is TGTGCCAGCAGTTACTCGACGGGAGGGAGCTATGGGACCTACGAGCAGTACTTC. Translating it yields CASSYSTGGSYGTYEQYF.

There are many counts of this clonotype. The chain links TRBV10-3 to TRBJ2-6; D call uncertain. CDR3 length: 16 residues. The ends were cut back, 8 bases at V and 0 bases at J, with 14 bases in the middle. CDR1 is ENHRY, CDR2 SYGVKD, per germline. The CDR3 sequence: CAIPGPPSSGANVLTF. The CDR3 nucleotides read TGTGCCATCCCGGGTCCACCGAGCTCTGGGGCCAACGTCCTGACTTTC.

Ten or more counts support this clonotype. This chain uses TRBV19 with TRBJ1-1, with 8 nucleotides matching TRBD1. CDR3 length: 13 residues. V lost 8 bases and J lost 7; bases outside the gene matches: 9. Per germline, CDR1 LNHDA and CDR2 SQIVND (reference sequence). CDR3 bases: TGTGCCAGTTTCCATGGACAGGGAGGTGAAGCTTTCTTT. This encodes CASFHGQGGEAFF. Full variable domain (remainder filled in from reference TRBV19 and TRBJ1-1): DGGITQSPKYLFRKEGQNVTLSCEQNLNHDAMYWYRQDPGQGLRLIYYSQIVNDFQKGDIAEGYSVSREKKESFPLTVTSAQKNPTAFYLCASFHGQGGEAFFGQGTRLTVV.

The genes are TRBV7-3 and TRBJ2-5, with 11 bases fitting TRBD1. The CDR3 extends over 16 amino acids. Trimming removed 5 bases from V and 4 bases from J; junction bases left unmatched: 9. Germline V gives CDR1 SGHTA, CDR2 FQGTGA. The CDR3 protein is CASSPRMGQGGETQYF. For the CDR3, the DNA is TGTGCCAGCAGCCCACGAATGGGACAGGGGGGAGAGACCCAGTACTTC.

This chain joins TRBV11-3 and TRBJ2-5; no clear D. CDR3 size: 15 residues. Trimming removed 0 bases from V and 0 bases from J, with 8 bases in between. The germline V gene has CDR1 SGHNT and CDR2 YENEEA. Here the CDR3 DNA reads TGTGCCAGCAGCTTAGATCGTACATACCAAGAGACCCAGTACTTC. It yields the protein CASSLDRTYQETQYF.

Note on this clonotype: No DNA is shown, since the ends of the CDR3 on it are uncertain; the CDR3 is the one TCRdb lists. The rearrangement uses TRBV2 and TRBJ2-5; the table's D call, TRBD2, was not checked against the DNA. Ends included, the CDR3 has 22 residues. CDR1 and CDR2 from the germline V gene are SNHLY and FYNNEI. The CDR3 spells CASSEASPYTFGSGTNQETQYF.

Remarks on this clonotype: One base away lies a much larger clone, so this may be a sequencing read error. The CDR3 DNA reads TGTGCCAGCAGGGCCCGGGGAGCGAATTTCGGCGAGCAGTACTTC. It is translated as CASRARGANFGEQYF. This sequence joins TRBV2 and TRBJ2-7; D possibly corresponds to TRBD2 (5 bases). The germline CDR1 and CDR2 sequences are SNHLY and FYNNEI. V gave up 6 bases and J gave up 6 bases, with 21 bases separating them. CDR3 length: 15 amino acids.

The CDR3 loop reads CASSPSGVNTEAFF. The CDR3, as DNA: TGTGCCAGCAGTCCGTCGGGAGTGAACACTGAAGCTTTCTTT. The chain uses TRBV9 and TRBJ1-1; no reliable D call. Germline values: CDR1 SGDLS, CDR2 YYNGEE. The CDR3 loop spans 14 amino acids. V was clipped by 5 bases and J by 0 bases, with 11 bases between them.

The CDR3 DNA follows: TGTGCCAGCAGGTCCGGGACTAGCGCGCTACAGCAGTACTTC. Translated, it gives CASRSGTSALQQYF. The chain combines TRBV27 with TRBJ2-7; 10 positions agree with TRBD2. Unmatched junction bases numbered 10, after V lost 6 bases and J lost 8 bases. The length of the CDR3 is 14 residues. The germline V gene has CDR1 MNHEY and CDR2 SMNVEV (reference sequence).

This rearrangement joins TRBV7-3 to TRBJ2-1, with D perhaps matching TRBD1 (6 bases). The V and J ends lost 5 bases and 4 bases respectively, with 15 bases between them. Germline lookup yields CDR1 SGHTA and CDR2 FQGTGA. The CDR3 runs 15 residues. The CDR3 loop reads CASSPTGSRYNEQFF. CDR3 in DNA: TGTGCCAGCAGCCCGACAGGCAGTCGATACAATGAGCAGTTCTTC.

The chain couples TRBV15 to TRBJ2-5; D is possibly TRBD1 (6 bases). The length of the CDR3 is 14 residues. Germline V gene lookup returns CDR1 LNHNV and CDR2 YYDKDF (reference sequence). Trimming shortened V by 8 bases and J by 5 bases, and 18 bases separated the two germline ends. The CDR3 bases are TGTGCCACCGCCCTACGGGACACGGTGGAGACCCAGTACTTC. This translates into CATALRDTVETQYF.

V usage is TRBV7-2 and J usage is TRBJ1-1, with D unclear. CDR3 length equals 14 residues. Germline V gene lookup returns CDR1 SGHTA and CDR2 FQGNSA. Trimming removed 1 base from V and 0 bases from J, with 6 bases in between. This chain's CDR3 is CASSLEVLNTEAFF. The CDR3 DNA reads as TGTGCCAGCAGCTTAGAGGTGCTGAACACTGAAGCTTTCTTT.

There are a few counts of this clonotype. The chain recombines TRBV19 with TRBJ2-5; D is perhaps TRBD2 (5 bases). Per the germline V gene, CDR1 is LNHDA and CDR2 is SQIVND (reference sequence). The length of the CDR3 is 13 residues. Trimming shortened V by 6 bases and J by 4 bases, and 12 bases separated the two germline ends. The CDR3: CASRSASRETQYF. The CDR3 coding sequence is TGTGCCAGTAGGTCGGCTAGCCGAGAGACCCAGTACTTC.

The chain uses TRBV6-4 and TRBJ1-1; D unclear. This CDR3 is built from 15 residues. Trimming pared 2 bases from V and 0 bases from J, leaving 10 bases between. CDR1 and CDR2 (germline): MRHNA, SNTAGT. The DNA for the CDR3 is TGTGCCAGCAGTGACCCTGAGACGGTGAACACTGAAGCTTTCTTT. Translated: CASSDPETVNTEAFF.

This rearrangement joins TRBV27 to TRBJ2-7, with 8 bases that match TRBD1. The CDR3 is 14 amino acids. The ends lost 0 bases at V and 7 bases at J; junction bases unmatched: 5. Germline CDR1 reads MNHEY; CDR2 reads SMNVEV (reference sequence). DNA for the CDR3: TGTGCCAGCAGTTTATCCAGGGGGCCGGGGGAGCAGTACTTC. Its translation is CASSLSRGPGEQYF.

The V gene is TRBV18, the J gene TRBJ1-5; TRBD1 is a possible D gene (5 bases). The CDR3 loop spans 14 amino acids. Germline V gives CDR1 KGHSH, CDR2 LQKENI. V shed 3 bases and J shed 6 bases, with 12 bases lying between them. CDR3 sequence: CASSPGRVFQPQHF. DNA of the CDR3: TGTGCCAGCTCACCGGGCAGGGTGTTTCAGCCCCAGCATTTT.